Below are 30 T cell receptor beta chains sequenced from a single sample in a study of metastatic and nonmetastatic thyroid tumors. TCRdb reassembled clones from the PCR reads with MiXCR. This sample has more than 15,000 clones, with about 26% found just once. There were no patients who had received any treatment before thyroid surgery. The sample consisted of tumor tissue. These receptors were taken from a female donor with papillary thyroid cancer or a benign thyroid nodule (not recorded which). Some clones in this sample may be carry-over from other donors' samples.

With regard to this clone: Germline and junction disagree at one end, which may indicate a read error. The rearrangement joins TRBV27 to TRBJ1-2; D uncertain. Germline CDR1 MNHEY, CDR2 SMNVEV (reference sequence). This CDR3 has 13 amino acids. Here the CDR3 DNA reads TGTGCCAGCAGTTTCGTGGGAGCCTATGGCTATACCTTC. Translation gives CASSFVGAYGYTF.

This clone was detected ten times or more. The same CDR3 arises from other DNA sequences in this sample as well. The rearrangement joins TRBV7-9 to TRBJ2-7; TRBD1 is a possible D gene (5 bases). CDR3 length: 13 residues. V was trimmed by 1 base and J by 6 bases, leaving 10 bases between them. Germline lookup yields CDR1 SEHNR and CDR2 FQNEAQ (reference sequence). CDR3 sequence: CASSLGQGGEQYF. CDR3 DNA: TGTGCCAGCAGCTTAGGTCAGGGTGGCGAGCAGTACTTC.

Comment on this clone: Additional DNA sequences in this sample encode the identical CDR3. J is TRBJ1-5 and V is TRBV12-5, with a tentative D call TRBD1 (5 bases). This CDR3 spans 15 amino acids. Trimming took 7 bases from V and 3 from J, leaving 16 bases between them. Germline V gives CDR1 LGHNT, CDR2 FRNRAP. DNA of the CDR3: TGTGCTAGTGATCGGGACGGGGCTTACAATCAGCCCCAGCATTTT. Translating gives CASDRDGAYNQPQHF.

This clone was observed a few times. A much larger clone differs by one base, so this may be a read error. V gene TRBV11-2 combines with J gene TRBJ1-1; D is undetermined. The CDR3 is 12 amino acids. Germline V CDR1 and CDR2: SGHAT, FQNNGV. Here the CDR3 reads CASSFRSSKASF. The CDR3 DNA sequence: TGTGCCAGCAGCTTTAGGTCCAGTAAAGCTTCCTTT.

The sample holds many counts of this clone. The rearrangement links TRBV6-1 to TRBJ1-2; the D gene is possibly TRBD1 (6 bases). The CDR3 is 15 residues long. Per germline, CDR1 MNHNS and CDR2 SASEGT. Trimming cost V 6 bases and J 0 bases, with 14 bases left between them. This CDR3 reads CASRTDRTSNYGYTF. The CDR3 DNA is TGTGCCAGCAGAACCGACAGGACCTCTAACTATGGCTACACCTTC.

This clone was detected ten times or more. V usage is TRBV15 and J usage is TRBJ2-3; 9 bases are a match to TRBD2. V shed 8 bases, J shed 3 bases, and the junction held 9 bases outside the gene matches. Germline lookup yields CDR1 LNHNV and CDR2 YYDKDF (reference sequence). The CDR3 spans 15 residues. DNA for the CDR3: TGTGCCACCCGCACTGGCGGGGGGGCTACAGATACGCAGTATTTT. The encoded protein is CATRTGGGATDTQYF.

In its sample, this clone is medium-sized (0.01 to 0.1%). CDR3 amino acids: CASSESGSSVDEQFF. The DNA of the CDR3 is TGTGCCAGCAGTGAAAGCGGGAGCTCGGTGGATGAGCAGTTCTTC. The rearrangement joins TRBV2 to TRBJ2-1; 8 nucleotides match TRBD2. CDR1 is SNHLY, CDR2 FYNNEI, per germline. The CDR3 has 15 amino acids. V trimming: 2 bases; J trimming: 8 bases; junction bases outside the gene matches: 8. The full variable domain, in which reference TRBV2 and TRBJ2-1 provide the parts outside the CDR3, is EPEVTQTPSHQVTQMGQEVILRCVPISNHLYFYWYRQILGQKVEFLVSFYNNEISEKSEIFDDQFSVERPDGSNFTLKIRSTKLEDSAMYFCASSESGSSVDEQFFGPGTRLTVL.

The sample holds many counts of this clone. The chain is built from TRBV20-1 and TRBJ2-5; a possible D gene is TRBD2 (5 bases). The CDR3 loop spans 11 amino acids. From germline, CDR1 is DFQATT and CDR2 SNEGSKA (reference sequence). V lost 3 bases to trimming and J lost 3 bases, with 5 bases between them. The CDR3 protein is CSASGKETQYF. CDR3 sequence (DNA): TGCAGTGCTAGCGGGAAAGAGACCCAGTACTTC.

The V call is TRBV20-1, the J call TRBJ2-3; no clear D gene. CDR1 is DFQATT, CDR2 SNEGSKA, per germline (reference sequence). There are 11 residues in the CDR3. V dropped 6 bases and J dropped 2 bases, with 6 bases sitting between them. Here the CDR3 reads CSADPTDTQYF. CDR3 DNA sequence: TGCAGTGCCGACCCCACAGATACGCAGTATTTT.

Within the sample, this clone is medium-sized (0.01 to 0.1%). V gene TRBV12-3 or TRBV12-4 combines with J gene TRBJ1-6, with D perhaps matching TRBD1 (6 bases). This CDR3 is built from 17 residues. V was trimmed by 6 bases and J by 8 bases, leaving 23 bases between them. The CDR3 spells CASSPPDRPFIYSPLHF. For the CDR3, the DNA is TGTGCCAGCAGCCCACCCGACAGGCCCTTCATCTATTCACCCCTCCACTTT.

The V call is TRBV6-1, the J call TRBJ2-7, with 7 bases identical to TRBD1. The CDR3 length is 15 residues. Per the germline V gene, CDR1 is MNHNS and CDR2 is SASEGT. The trim removed 7 bases at V and 5 bases at J, leaving 14 bases unmatched. CDR3 protein: CASTPGDRVVHEQYF. The CDR3, as DNA: TGTGCCAGCACTCCCGGCGACAGGGTGGTCCACGAGCAGTACTTC.

Judged by abundance, this clone is medium-sized. The rearrangement links TRBV12-3 or TRBV12-4 to TRBJ2-3, with D hard to call. This CDR3 is built from 12 residues. The V end lost 6 bases, the J end lost 0 bases, and 4 bases lay between the germline ends. The CDR3 here is CASSFSTDTQYF. The CDR3 nucleotides read TGTGCCAGCAGCTTTAGCACAGATACGCAGTATTTT.

The chain uses TRBV13 and TRBJ2-7; D could derive from TRBD1 or TRBD2 (7 bases each). The CDR3 sequence is 16 residues long. CDR1 is PRHDT, CDR2 FYEKMQ, per germline (reference sequence). V was cut by 2 bases and J by 2 bases, with 16 bases left in between. In nucleotides, the CDR3 is TGTGCCAGCAGCTTATTCCAGGGGGGAGGGCCCTACGAGCAGTACTTC. It yields the protein CASSLFQGGGPYEQYF.

At least ten counts were recorded for this clone. This chain joins TRBV4-1 and TRBJ2-7; 8 positions agree with TRBD2. Germline CDR1 and CDR2: MGHRA and YSYEKL. The CDR3 sequence is 18 residues long. V lost 1 base to trimming and J lost 2 bases; unmatched junction nucleotides: 13. The DNA for the CDR3 is TGCGCCAGCAGCCAAGTTTTCGCCGCACCGGGACTAGCCTACGAGCAGTACTTC. Protein product: CASSQVFAAPGLAYEQYF.

The chain employs TRBV2 and TRBJ1-6; D gene ambiguous. This CDR3 spans 14 amino acids. The germline CDR1 and CDR2 sequences are SNHLY and FYNNEI. V lost 6 bases and J lost 8, with 14 bases in between. CDR3 sequence reads: CASRAKGRYSPLHF. The CDR3 DNA follows: TGTGCCAGCAGAGCAAAGGGAAGATATTCACCCCTCCACTTT.

This clone was recorded many times. The chain has TRBV2 and TRBJ1-6; 7 nucleotides align to TRBD1. Trimming took 5 bases from V and 6 from J; bases not matched to a gene: 4. This CDR3 contains 14 residues. Germline loops: CDR1 SNHLY, CDR2 FYNNEI. The CDR3 DNA is TGTGCCAGCAGTTCGGGACAGCCTAATTCACCCCTCCACTTT. Amino acids: CASSSGQPNSPLHF.

This clone was seen at least ten times. The rearrangement links TRBV15 to TRBJ1-6; D remains ambiguous. The CDR3 extends over 18 amino acids. V lost 8 bases to trimming and J lost 6 bases, with 26 bases between them. The germline gives CDR1 LNHNV, CDR2 YYDKDF (reference sequence). The CDR3 DNA reads as TGTGCCACCCAGCATGGATACCCCGATGGTTTCCGTAATTCACCCCTCCACTTT. Protein product: CATQHGYPDGFRNSPLHF.

This clone was detected many times. J is TRBJ1-2 and V is TRBV29-1; D call uncertain. Trimming shortened V by 6 bases and J by 0 bases, and 11 bases separated the two germline ends. The CDR3 is 13 residues long. CDR1 is SQVTM, CDR2 ANQGSEA, per germline. The CDR3 sequence: CSVGGSSNYGYTF. Written as DNA, the CDR3 is TGCAGCGTCGGAGGTAGTTCTAACTATGGCTACACCTTC.

The table lists this clone with many counts. This rearrangement joins TRBV7-8 to TRBJ1-4; weak D call: TRBD1 (5 bases). The CDR3 is made up of 16 amino acids. Deletions cut 6 bases from V and 2 bases from J, with 16 bases between. The V gene's germline CDR1 is SGHVS and CDR2 FQNEAQ. In DNA form, the CDR3 reads TGTGCCAGCAGTTCCGGGGGGTGGGCGACTAATGAAAAACTGTTTTTT. Translating it yields CASSSGGWATNEKLFF.

The chain couples TRBV20-1 to TRBJ2-7; unclear D gene. Trimming shortened V by 5 bases and J by 1 base, and 9 bases separated the two germline ends. The CDR3 length is 12 residues. CDR1 and CDR2 from the germline V gene are DFQATT and SNEGSKA (reference sequence). Here the CDR3 DNA reads TGCAGTGCTGGCTGGGCTTCCTACGAGCAGTACTTC. As protein: CSAGWASYEQYF.

This clone was recorded many times. J is TRBJ1-4 and V is TRBV6-1; perhaps TRBD1 as D (5 bases). The CDR3 totals 15 residues. Trimming pared 3 bases from V and 0 bases from J, leaving 8 bases between. The V gene's germline CDR1 is MNHNS and CDR2 SASEGT. The CDR3, as DNA: TGTGCCAGCAGTGATAGAGGGGCAACTAATGAAAAACTGTTTTTT. Translated: CASSDRGATNEKLFF.

The sample holds a few counts of this clone. This clone may be a read error of a much larger clone one base away. The chain uses TRBV5-1 and TRBJ2-3; no reliable D call. The CDR3 is 14 amino acids. CDR1 SGHRS and CDR2 YFSETQ come from the germline V gene. Between the trimmed V and J ends, which lost 2 bases and 4 bases, there was a span of 11 bases. This chain's CDR3 is CASSFIGSADTQYF. The DNA for the CDR3 is TGCGCCAGCAGCTTTATTGGGTCCGCAGATACGCAGTATTTT.

The rearrangement uses TRBV6-1 and TRBJ1-2; tentatively, D is TRBD1 (5 bases). Germline V gene data show CDR1 as MNHNS and CDR2 as SASEGT. The CDR3 length is 16 residues. Trimming removed 3 bases from V and 2 bases from J, with 16 bases in between. The CDR3 reads CASSDIRGAVNYGYTF. In DNA form, the CDR3 reads TGTGCCAGCAGTGACATACGAGGGGCGGTGAACTATGGCTACACCTTC.

Details on this clone: One end of the junction varies from germline; a read error may be responsible. V and J are TRBV2 and TRBJ1-4, with TRBD1 identical over 7 bases. The CDR3 totals 17 residues. Germline CDR1 is SNHLY and CDR2 is FYNNEI. This CDR3 reads CASSKIGQARSGEKLFF. CDR3 coding DNA: TGTGCCAGCAGTAAGATAGGACAGGCGAGGTCCGGTGAAAAACTATTTTTT.

This clone was recorded at least ten times. The rearrangement links TRBV6-1 to TRBJ2-5, with D perhaps TRBD2 (5 bases). The CDR3 is 14 amino acids. Trimming left V 5 bases short and J 3 bases short, with 13 bases between. Germline V gene lookup returns CDR1 MNHNS and CDR2 SASEGT. CDR3: CASSPWTAKETQYF. CDR3 bases: TGTGCCAGCAGTCCCTGGACTGCCAAAGAGACCCAGTACTTC.

This clone was counted at least ten times. V usage is TRBV20-1 and J usage is TRBJ1-6; D unclear. Trimming took 4 bases from V and 8 from J, leaving 9 bases between them. Germline-derived CDR1 and CDR2 are DFQATT and SNEGSKA (reference sequence). The CDR3 runs to 12 residues. The CDR3 DNA reads as TGCAGTGCTACCTTACTGGATTCACCCCTCCACTTT. This sequence encodes CSATLLDSPLHF.

The chain links TRBV18 to TRBJ2-7; possible D gene TRBD2, 7 bases. In germline, CDR1 is KGHSH, CDR2 LQKENI. With 6 bases removed from V and 7 bases from J, the gap between germline ends came to 22 bases. CDR3 length: 15 residues. CDR3 nucleotides: TGTGCCAGCTCTCCCGGTCCGGGGGGCCCTAGGGAGCAGTACTTC. Amino acid sequence: CASSPGPGGPREQYF.

There are a few counts of this clone. This rearrangement joins TRBV6-1 to TRBJ2-3; D not certain. Germline V gene lookup returns CDR1 MNHNS and CDR2 SASEGT. Trimming took 4 bases from V and 2 from J, leaving 10 bases between them. The CDR3 totals 14 residues. CDR3 DNA: TGTGCCAGCAGTGGGGTTCCTAACACAGATACGCAGTATTTT. Its translation is CASSGVPNTDTQYF.

By sample fraction, this clone is large. V usage is TRBV27 and J usage is TRBJ1-6, with D possibly matching TRBD1 (6 bases). CDR3 size: 9 residues. Germline loops: CDR1 MNHEY, CDR2 SMNVEV (reference sequence). The CDR3 DNA is TGTGCAGGGGGATCACCCCTCCACTTT. It specifies CAGGSPLHF.

By sample share, this clone is medium-sized. The V and J genes are TRBV6-1 and TRBJ1-1; D is ambiguous. The V gene's germline CDR1 is MNHNS and CDR2 SASEGT. This CDR3 comprises 16 residues. V lost 5 bases and J 2 bases, leaving 18 bases between the germline ends. This CDR3 reads CASSKAMEASNTEAFF. In nucleotides, the CDR3 is TGTGCCAGCAGTAAGGCGATGGAGGCGTCAAACACTGAAGCTTTCTTT.